Below are 14 T cell receptor beta chains sequenced from a single sample in a study of T cell responses to AZD1222 COVID-19 vaccine. Clones were sequenced by immunoSEQ multiplex PCR, and TCRdb holds only the in-frame ones, with some missing. The sample has about 140,000 clones, just under 95% seen once. The sequencing here drew on peripheral blood, taken on day 0 of AZD1222 vaccination. The receptors stem from an adult in good health.

The rearrangement joins TRBV5-1 to TRBJ1-4; the D gene is possibly TRBD1 (5 bases). The CDR3 loop spans 15 amino acids. The germline V gene has CDR1 SGHRS and CDR2 YFSETQ. V was pared by 2 bases and J by 6 bases, with 14 bases between. The CDR3 coding sequence is TGCGCCAGCAGCTTCGGGAAGGGGTGGGATGAAAAACTGTTTTTT. Translating it yields CASSFGKGWDEKLFF. Variable domain in full (rest from reference TRBV5-1 and TRBJ1-4): KAGVTQTPRYLIKTRGQQVTLSCSPISGHRSVSWYQQTPGQGLQFLFEYFSETQRNKGNFPGRFSGRQFSNSRSEMNVSTLELGDSALYLCASSFGKGWDEKLFFGSGTQLSVL.

This clone was recorded a few times. V usage is TRBV11-2 and J usage is TRBJ1-3, with TRBD1 identical over 8 bases. Germline V lookup: CDR1 SGHAT, CDR2 FQNNGV. With V trimmed by 3 bases and J by 1 base, 2 bases remained unmatched. CDR3 length: 15 amino acids. The CDR3 sequence: CASSFRGLSGNTIYF. The CDR3 DNA reads TGTGCCAGCAGCTTCAGGGGGCTGTCTGGAAACACCATATATTTT.

The chain is built from TRBV11-3 and TRBJ2-1; TRBD1 agrees at 10 bases. From germline, CDR1 is SGHNT and CDR2 YENEEA. The CDR3 length is 14 residues. J lost 8 bases, V lost 5 bases, and 6 bases had no gene match. The CDR3 here is CASSPDRGRDEQFF. The CDR3 DNA follows: TGTGCCAGCAGCCCCGACAGGGGGCGGGATGAGCAGTTCTTC.

The J gene is TRBJ1-2, the V gene TRBV6-5; 7 bases are a match to TRBD1. Per germline, CDR1 MNHEY and CDR2 SVGAGI. V was clipped by 5 bases and J by 2 bases; unmatched bases: 2. The CDR3 sequence is 13 residues long. In DNA, the CDR3 is TGTGCCAGCAGTCTGGGACAGAACTATGGCTACACCTTC. Protein: CASSLGQNYGYTF.

This chain joins TRBV6-1 and TRBJ1-2; D gene unclear. The germline V gene has CDR1 MNHNS and CDR2 SASEGT. V was shortened by 2 bases and J by 2 bases, with 12 bases between the two germline ends. The CDR3 has 15 residues. The CDR3 coding sequence is TGTGCCAGCAGTGAACCCACGGCGGGGAACTATGGCTACACCTTC. It yields the protein CASSEPTAGNYGYTF.

Concerning this clone: The junction shows a germline mismatch at one end, possibly a read error. This chain joins TRBV7-7 and TRBJ2-1; TRBD2 matches at 7 bases. There are 15 residues in the CDR3. Germline V gene lookup returns CDR1 SSHAT and CDR2 FNYEAQ (reference sequence). DNA of the CDR3: TGTGCTAGCAGCTTTTCACTAGCGCAGACCAATGAGCAGTTCTTC. This encodes CASSFSLAQTNEQFF.

The V gene is TRBV18, the J gene TRBJ1-5; D remains ambiguous. Germline V CDR1 and CDR2: KGHSH, LQKENI. The CDR3 loop spans 16 amino acids. Trimming removed 2 bases from V and 1 base from J, with 12 bases in between. CDR3 coding DNA: TGTGCCAGCTCACCAGGGTCCCACGGGAGCAATCAGCCCCAGCATTTT. Translating gives CASSPGSHGSNQPQHF.

V gene TRBV5-4 combines with J gene TRBJ1-4, with TRBD1 as a possible D gene (5 bases). V lost 3 bases, J lost 8 bases, and 17 bases lay in between. This CDR3 is 15 amino acids long. Germline values: CDR1 SGHNT, CDR2 YYREEE (reference sequence). CDR3 protein: CASSSARGADEKLFF. CDR3 coding DNA: TGTGCCAGCAGCTCGGCGAGAGGGGCAGACGAAAAACTGTTTTTT.

The V and J genes are TRBV2 and TRBJ1-2; D possibly corresponds to TRBD1 (6 bases). The V end was cut by 5 bases, the J end by 3 bases, with 7 bases between. Germline-derived CDR1 and CDR2 are SNHLY and FYNNEI. CDR3 length: 12 amino acids. CDR3: CASSRTDYGYTF. CDR3 bases: TGTGCCAGCAGTCGGACAGACTATGGCTACACCTTC.

This clone has only one observation. The chain carries TRBV5-5 and TRBJ2-5; 12 nucleotides agree with TRBD2. Germline V gene sequence: CDR1 SGHKS, CDR2 YYEKEE (reference sequence). The V gene end was trimmed by 3 bases and the J gene end by 6 bases; junction bases not matched to a gene: 12. The CDR3 sequence is 17 residues long. The CDR3 is CASSSPLAGGIRKTQYF. In DNA, the CDR3 is TGTGCCAGCAGCTCTCCCCTAGCGGGGGGGATCCGGAAGACCCAGTACTTC.

V gene TRBV9 combines with J gene TRBJ2-7, with 7 bases matching TRBD1. CDR1 and CDR2 from the germline V gene are SGDLS and YYNGEE. V shed 4 bases and J 3 bases; nucleotides not matched to a gene: 7. The CDR3 spans 14 residues. CDR3 DNA: TGTGCCAGCAGCCCCCGGGACAGTTACTACGAGCAGTACTTC. Protein product: CASSPRDSYYEQYF.

This chain links TRBV6-1 with TRBJ2-2, with D uncertain. Germline-derived CDR1 and CDR2 are MNHNS and SASEGT. With 2 bases removed from V and 2 bases from J, the gap between germline ends came to 0 bases. The CDR3 has 12 amino acids. The CDR3 DNA reads as TGTGCCAGCAGTGAAAACACCGGGGAGCTGTTTTTT. Amino acid sequence: CASSENTGELFF.

The J gene is TRBJ1-1, the V gene TRBV5-1; D is perhaps TRBD1 (6 bases). In germline, CDR1 is SGHRS, CDR2 YFSETQ. CDR3 size: 15 residues. With 4 bases removed from V and 2 bases from J, the gap between germline ends came to 15 bases. CDR3 sequence: CASSPVGAGNTEAFF. CDR3 nucleotides: TGCGCCAGCAGCCCAGTGGGGGCAGGAAACACTGAAGCTTTCTTT.

V gene TRBV7-8 combines with J gene TRBJ2-7; D is tentatively TRBD1 or TRBD2 (5 bases each). Trimming shortened V by 3 bases and J by 6 bases, and 12 bases separated the two germline ends. The CDR3 has 13 residues. In germline, CDR1 is SGHVS, CDR2 FQNEAQ. The CDR3 region is CASSFERGAEQYF. CDR3 bases: TGTGCCAGCAGCTTCGAGCGAGGGGCCGAGCAGTACTTC.